The next 18 T cell receptor beta chains were all read from a single sample in a study of control samples from healthy donors and cancer patients. Assay used: immunoSEQ multiplex PCR; TCRdb lists only in-frame clones, some missing. The data contain fewer than 500,000 clones, 75% to 95% of them singletons. Material for sequencing was PBMCs. These receptors came from a man in his forties with head and neck cancer.

This clone has just a few counts. This chain uses TRBV27 with TRBJ2-7; D tentatively fits TRBD1 or TRBD2 (5 bases each). CDR3 size: 11 residues. From germline, CDR1 is MNHEY and CDR2 SMNVEV (reference sequence). Deletions cut 6 bases from V and 4 bases from J, with 7 bases between. The CDR3 nucleotides read TGTGCCAGCAGGAGGGGTTACGAGCAGTACTTC. Its translation: CASRRGYEQYF.

This chain joins TRBV13 and TRBJ2-5; no reliable D call. Per germline, CDR1 PRHDT and CDR2 FYEKMQ (reference sequence). V was clipped by 0 bases and J by 2 bases, with 4 bases between them. This CDR3 region has 13 residues. This CDR3 is CASSLGLQETQYF. As DNA, the CDR3 is TGTGCCAGCAGCTTAGGCCTTCAAGAGACCCAGTACTTC.

The genes are TRBV6-5 and TRBJ2-3, with D possibly matching TRBD2 (6 bases). The V end lost 2 bases, the J end lost 0 bases, and 12 bases lay between the germline ends. This CDR3 region has 16 residues. Germline V gene lookup returns CDR1 MNHEY and CDR2 SVGAGI. The chain's CDR3 is CASSYVEGLSTDTQYF. CDR3 coding DNA: TGTGCCAGCAGTTACGTGGAGGGGCTTAGCACAGATACGCAGTATTTT.

The chain uses TRBV30 and TRBJ1-6, with D uncertain. The CDR3 extends over 13 amino acids. Germline-derived CDR1 and CDR2 are GTSNPN and SVGIG (reference sequence). Trimming stripped 3 bases from V and 7 bases from J, with 10 bases between. The CDR3 DNA is TGTGCCTGGAGATTTGGGAACAATTCACCCCTCCACTTT. Translation gives CAWRFGNNSPLHF.

The rearrangement uses TRBV19 and TRBJ1-1, with TRBD1 matching 8 bases. J lost 0 bases, V lost 7 bases, and 7 bases had no gene match. This CDR3 has 15 residues. Germline CDR1 and CDR2: LNHDA and SQIVND (reference sequence). Here the CDR3 reads CASMRGDRLNTEAFF. The CDR3 nucleotides read TGTGCCAGTATGAGGGGGGACAGGCTGAACACTGAAGCTTTCTTT.

V gene TRBV5-6 combines with J gene TRBJ1-5; D may be TRBD1 (6 bases). Trimming removed 2 bases at V and 7 bases at J, with 13 bases between. The CDR3 extends over 14 amino acids. The germline gives CDR1 SGHDT, CDR2 YYEEEE. The CDR3 DNA reads TGTGCCAGCAGCTTCGGACAGAAAGCGCAGCCCCAGCATTTT. This encodes CASSFGQKAQPQHF.

The chain is built from TRBV28 and TRBJ2-2, with D possibly matching TRBD1 (6 bases). Germline CDR1 is MDHEN and CDR2 is SYDVKM. CDR3 length: 16 residues. Trimming took off 2 bases at V and 4 bases at J, with 14 bases between the two ends. Here the CDR3 DNA reads TGTGCCAGCAGTTTACACAGGGCAGGGTCCACCGGGGAGCTGTTTTTT. Amino acid sequence: CASSLHRAGSTGELFF.

V and J are TRBV11-3 and TRBJ1-2; 7 nucleotides line up with TRBD1. CDR3 length equals 13 residues. Germline V gene sequence: CDR1 SGHNT, CDR2 YENEEA. V gave up 8 bases and J gave up 5 bases; unmatched junction bases: 8. The CDR3 loop reads CASQQGFGYGYTF. The CDR3 DNA follows: TGTGCCAGCCAACAGGGGTTTGGGTATGGCTACACCTTC.

The rearrangement joins TRBV7-9 to TRBJ2-3; 9 bases are shared with TRBD2. Germline assignment: CDR1 SEHNR and CDR2 FQNEAQ (reference sequence). CDR3 length: 14 amino acids. With 6 bases clipped from V and 2 bases from J, the junction kept 3 bases outside the gene matches. CDR3 sequence: CASSPSGATDTQYF. The CDR3 DNA sequence: TGTGCCAGCAGTCCTAGCGGGGCCACAGATACGCAGTATTTT.

The chain recombines TRBV4-3 with TRBJ1-5, with unresolved D. Looked up from germline, CDR1 is LGHNA and CDR2 is YSLEER. The CDR3 has 15 amino acids. Trimming took 0 bases from V and 0 from J, leaving 6 bases between them. The CDR3 coding sequence is TGCGCCAGCAGCCAAGATCTGAATAGCAATCAGCCCCAGCATTTT. It translates to CASSQDLNSNQPQHF.

J is TRBJ2-7 and V is TRBV2; 7 nucleotides align to TRBD1. The germline gives CDR1 SNHLY, CDR2 FYNNEI. This CDR3 region has 15 residues. V shed 3 bases and J 3 bases; nucleotides not matched to a gene: 8. The CDR3 here is CASSESAGGNYEQYF. The DNA for the CDR3 is TGTGCCAGCAGTGAGTCGGCAGGGGGAAACTACGAGCAGTACTTC.

This clone was recorded only once. The chain employs TRBV2 and TRBJ2-3; D might be TRBD1 or TRBD2, each matching 7 bases. Trimming shortened V by 6 bases and J by 6 bases, and 19 bases separated the two germline ends. This CDR3 has 15 residues. CDR1 is SNHLY, CDR2 FYNNEI, per germline. The CDR3 reads CASSERGQGGDTQYF. The CDR3 bases are TGTGCCAGCAGCGAACGCGGGCAGGGGGGGGATACGCAGTATTTT. The entire variable domain, with the rest obtained from reference TRBV2 and TRBJ2-3, is as follows: EPEVTQTPSHQVTQMGQEVILRCVPISNHLYFYWYRQILGQKVEFLVSFYNNEISEKSEIFDDQFSVERPDGSNFTLKIRSTKLEDSAMYFCASSERGQGGDTQYFGPGTRLTVL.

This chain uses TRBV27 with TRBJ2-7; possible D gene TRBD1, 6 bases. V shed 5 bases and J shed 2 bases, with 25 bases lying between them. In germline, CDR1 is MNHEY, CDR2 SMNVEV (reference sequence). This CDR3 is built from 18 residues. The CDR3 DNA is TGTGCCAGCAGTCTCCAAGTTCCGACCTGGGACACCCCCTACGAGCAGTACTTC. Amino acid sequence: CASSLQVPTWDTPYEQYF.

The rearrangement links TRBV9 to TRBJ2-1; possibly TRBD1 for D (6 bases). The CDR3 has 16 residues. Deletions cut 4 bases from V and 0 bases from J, with 14 bases between. The V gene's germline CDR1 is SGDLS and CDR2 YYNGEE. The chain's CDR3 is CASSPASDSSYNEQFF. The DNA of the CDR3 is TGTGCCAGCAGCCCAGCCTCGGACAGCTCCTACAATGAGCAGTTCTTC.

The chain carries TRBV6-5 and TRBJ1-1; D unresolved. CDR1 is MNHEY, CDR2 SVGAGI, per germline. This CDR3 has 13 amino acids. V shed 4 bases and J shed 2 bases, with 8 bases lying between them. CDR3 loop: CASSSQTNTEAFF. CDR3 coding DNA: TGTGCCAGCAGTTCACAAACAAACACTGAAGCTTTCTTT.

This clone has only a few counts. The V call is TRBV3-1 (or the pseudogene TRBV3-2), the J call TRBJ1-2; the D is unclear. From germline, CDR1 is LGHDT and CDR2 YNNKEL (reference sequence). There are 13 residues in the CDR3. With 4 bases removed from V and 8 bases from J, the gap between germline ends came to 14 bases. CDR3 loop: CASSLADAAGYTF. Written as DNA, the CDR3 is TGTGCCAGCAGCCTTGCAGACGCGGCAGGCTACACCTTC.

This clone showed up just once. This sequence joins TRBV27 and TRBJ1-1; no reliable D call. V lost 8 bases, J lost 7 bases, and 11 bases lay in between. The germline V gene has CDR1 MNHEY and CDR2 SMNVEV (reference sequence). CDR3 size: 11 residues. The CDR3 sequence is CASHGEVEAFF. The CDR3 coding sequence is TGTGCCAGCCATGGGGAAGTTGAAGCTTTCTTT.

The J gene is TRBJ2-2, the V gene TRBV27, with D hard to call. The germline V gene has CDR1 MNHEY and CDR2 SMNVEV (reference sequence). The CDR3 is made up of 15 amino acids. Between the trimmed V and J ends, which lost 5 bases and 2 bases, there was a span of 12 bases. The CDR3 here is CASSRNALNTGELFF. In nucleotides, the CDR3 is TGTGCCAGCAGTCGAAACGCCCTTAACACCGGGGAGCTGTTTTTT.